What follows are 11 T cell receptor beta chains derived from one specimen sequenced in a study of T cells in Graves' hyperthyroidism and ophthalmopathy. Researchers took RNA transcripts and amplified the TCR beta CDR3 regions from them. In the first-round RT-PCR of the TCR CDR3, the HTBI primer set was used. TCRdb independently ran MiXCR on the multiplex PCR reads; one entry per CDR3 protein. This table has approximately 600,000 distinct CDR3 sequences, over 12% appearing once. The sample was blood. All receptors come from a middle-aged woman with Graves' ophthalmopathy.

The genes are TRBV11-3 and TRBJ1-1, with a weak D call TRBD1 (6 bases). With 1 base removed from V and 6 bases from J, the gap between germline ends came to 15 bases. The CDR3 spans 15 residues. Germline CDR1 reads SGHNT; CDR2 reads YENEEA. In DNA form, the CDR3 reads TGTGCCAGCAGCTTAGTGTCAGGGGCACGCTCTGAAGCTTTCTTT. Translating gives CASSLVSGARSEAFF.

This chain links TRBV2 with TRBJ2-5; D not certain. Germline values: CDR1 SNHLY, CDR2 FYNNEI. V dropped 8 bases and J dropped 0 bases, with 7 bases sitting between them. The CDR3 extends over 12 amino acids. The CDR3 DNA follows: TGTGCCAGCGCGGAGTACCAAGAGACCCAGTACTTC. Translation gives CASAEYQETQYF.

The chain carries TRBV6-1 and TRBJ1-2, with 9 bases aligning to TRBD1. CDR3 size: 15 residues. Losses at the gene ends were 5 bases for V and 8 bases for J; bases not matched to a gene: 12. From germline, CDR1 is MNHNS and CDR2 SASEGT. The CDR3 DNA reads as TGTGCCAGCAGTCCCGGGACAGGGACTTTGTACGGCTACACCTTC. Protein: CASSPGTGTLYGYTF.

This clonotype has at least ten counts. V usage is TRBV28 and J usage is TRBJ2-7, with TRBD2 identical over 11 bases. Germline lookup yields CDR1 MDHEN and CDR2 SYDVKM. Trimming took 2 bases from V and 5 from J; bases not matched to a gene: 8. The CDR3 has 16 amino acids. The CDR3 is CASSLDPSGRLNEQYF. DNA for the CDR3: TGTGCCAGCAGTTTAGATCCTAGCGGGAGGTTGAACGAGCAGTACTTC.

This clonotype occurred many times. CDR3 loop: CASSHPDGLSYTF. The CDR3, as DNA: TGCGCCAGCAGCCACCCGGACGGGCTTAGCTACACCTTC. The rearrangement links TRBV4-1 to TRBJ1-2; D gene uncertain. The germline V gene has CDR1 MGHRA and CDR2 YSYEKL. The CDR3 consists of 13 residues. Trimming left V 3 bases short and J 9 bases short, with 14 bases between.

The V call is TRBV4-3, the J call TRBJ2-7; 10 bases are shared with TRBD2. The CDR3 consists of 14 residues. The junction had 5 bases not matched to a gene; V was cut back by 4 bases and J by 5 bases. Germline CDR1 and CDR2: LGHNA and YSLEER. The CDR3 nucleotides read TGCGCCAGCAGCCCGGGACTAGCGTTGAACGAGCAGTACTTC. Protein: CASSPGLALNEQYF.

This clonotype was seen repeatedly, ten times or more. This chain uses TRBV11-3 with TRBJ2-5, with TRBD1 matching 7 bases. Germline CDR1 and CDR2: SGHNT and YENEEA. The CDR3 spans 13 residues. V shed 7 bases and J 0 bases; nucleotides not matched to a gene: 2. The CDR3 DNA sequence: TGTGCCAGCACTGGGACAGACCAAGAGACCCAGTACTTC. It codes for CASTGTDQETQYF.

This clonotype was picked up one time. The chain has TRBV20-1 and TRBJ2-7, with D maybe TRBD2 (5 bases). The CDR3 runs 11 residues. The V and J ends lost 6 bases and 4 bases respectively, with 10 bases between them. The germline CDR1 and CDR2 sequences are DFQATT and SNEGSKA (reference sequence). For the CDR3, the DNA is TGCAGTGCCATGACGGGGTACGAGCAGTACTTC. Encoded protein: CSAMTGYEQYF.

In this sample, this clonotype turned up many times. The CDR3 nucleotides are TGTGCCTGGAGTCGGGGTAACGAGCAGTACTTC. Translation gives CAWSRGNEQYF. This chain links TRBV30 with TRBJ2-7; the D gene is possibly TRBD2 (5 bases). V lost 2 bases and J 5 bases, leaving 7 bases between the germline ends. The CDR3 length is 11 residues. Germline V gene data show CDR1 as GTSNPN and CDR2 as SVGIG (reference sequence).

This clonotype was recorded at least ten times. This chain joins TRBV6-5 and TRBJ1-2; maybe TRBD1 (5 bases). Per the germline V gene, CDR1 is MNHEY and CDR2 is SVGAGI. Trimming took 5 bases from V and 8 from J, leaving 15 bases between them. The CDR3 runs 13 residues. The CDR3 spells CASSIPGTGGYTF. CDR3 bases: TGTGCCAGCAGTATCCCCGGGACGGGAGGCTACACCTTC.

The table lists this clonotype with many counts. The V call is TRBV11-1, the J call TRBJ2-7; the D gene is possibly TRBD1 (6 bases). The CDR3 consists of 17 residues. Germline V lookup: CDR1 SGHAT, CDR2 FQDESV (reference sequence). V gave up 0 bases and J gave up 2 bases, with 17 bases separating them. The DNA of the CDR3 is TGTGCCAGCAGCTTAGCGGTCGGGACAAGAGGTACCTACGAGCAGTACTTC. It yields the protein CASSLAVGTRGTYEQYF.